The 19 T cell receptor beta chains below were found in one sample sequenced in a study of radiotherapy plus CTLA-4 blockade in lung cancer. Repertoires were generated with immunoSEQ multiplex PCR, while TCRdb's copy carries only in-frame clones and drops some. This sample carries some 71,000 clones, approximately 76% of them seen once, and the ten largest clones take about a sixth. Sequenced material: peripheral blood, taken from a patient treated with radiotherapy plus ipilimumab. The receptors derive from a human donor with non-small cell lung cancer whose response to radiotherapy plus ipilimumab could not be evaluated. Some clones in this sample may be carry-over from other donors' samples.

This clone was seen just once. A read error may account for a junction end that differs from germline. In the same sample, other DNA sequences code for this CDR3. V and J are TRBV6-5 and TRBJ1-1; D gene uncertain. Germline V gives CDR1 MNHEY, CDR2 SVGAGI. The CDR3 runs 12 residues. The CDR3 reads CASSGSYTEAFF. Here the CDR3 DNA reads TGTGCTAGCAGCGGGTCTTACACTGAAGCTTTCTTT.

The chain couples TRBV9 to TRBJ1-2; 9 bases match TRBD1. With V trimmed by 3 bases and J by 2 bases, 5 bases remained unmatched. CDR3 length: 15 residues. Germline V gene lookup returns CDR1 SGDLS and CDR2 YYNGEE. CDR3 coding DNA: TGTGCCAGCAGCGGCTACAGGGGGCAGAACTATGGCTACACCTTC. It encodes CASSGYRGQNYGYTF.

The gene calls are TRBV19 and TRBJ1-6; 10 bases are a match to TRBD1. The CDR3 extends over 17 amino acids. Germline loops: CDR1 LNHDA, CDR2 SQIVND (reference sequence). Trimming took 1 base from V and 3 from J; bases not matched to a gene: 3. The CDR3, as DNA: TGTGCCAGTAGTATAGGTTGGACAGGGGGCTATAATTCACCCCTCCACTTT. Its protein product is CASSIGWTGGYNSPLHF.

The V and J genes are TRBV5-4 and TRBJ2-2, with D possibly TRBD1 on 5 matching bases. V lost 3 bases to trimming and J lost 5 bases, with 23 bases between them. This CDR3 is 18 amino acids long. The germline CDR1 and CDR2 sequences are SGHNT and YYREEE (reference sequence). The CDR3 coding sequence is TGTGCCAGCAGCTCCCGTCAGGGCAAGACACTGTCGACCGGGGAGCTGTTTTTT. The encoded protein is CASSSRQGKTLSTGELFF. Full variable domain (rest looked up from reference TRBV5-4 and TRBJ2-2): ETGVTQSPTHLIKTRGQQVTLRCSSQSGHNTVSWYQQALGQGPQFIFQYYREEENGRGNFPPRFSGLQFPNYSSELNVNALELDDSALYLCASSSRQGKTLSTGELFFGEGSRLTVL.

The genes are TRBV9 and TRBJ2-2, with TRBD2 matching 7 bases. CDR1 is SGDLS, CDR2 YYNGEE, per germline. V was clipped by 0 bases and J by 6 bases; unmatched bases: 5. CDR3 length: 15 amino acids. The CDR3 DNA follows: TGTGCCAGCAGCGTAGTGGGGGGGGGTTCCGGGGAGCTGTTTTTT. Encoded protein: CASSVVGGGSGELFF.

The V gene is TRBV18, the J gene TRBJ2-3; 9 bases map to TRBD2. Germline-derived CDR1 and CDR2 are KGHSH and LQKENI. CDR3 length equals 16 residues. The junction had 11 bases not matched to a gene; V was cut back by 6 bases and J by 4 bases. CDR3 sequence: CASSPVFSGGADTQYF. DNA of the CDR3: TGTGCCAGCTCCCCCGTGTTTAGCGGGGGCGCAGATACGCAGTATTTT.

V and J are TRBV2 and TRBJ2-6, with D tentatively TRBD1 (6 bases). V was clipped by 8 bases and J by 0 bases, with 14 bases between them. Germline V CDR1 and CDR2: SNHLY, FYNNEI. CDR3 length: 16 residues. The CDR3 region is CASEGTFLSGANVLTF. The CDR3 DNA reads as TGTGCCAGCGAAGGGACATTCCTCTCTGGGGCCAACGTCCTGACTTTC.

This clone appeared a few times. The chain couples TRBV28 to TRBJ1-5, with TRBD1 as a possible D gene (6 bases). V was shortened by 5 bases and J by 0 bases, with 14 bases between the two germline ends. Germline assignment: CDR1 MDHEN and CDR2 SYDVKM. The CDR3 sequence is 16 residues long. The CDR3 loop reads CASSPRQVYSNQPQHF. The CDR3 DNA follows: TGTGCCAGCAGTCCAAGACAGGTGTATAGCAATCAGCCCCAGCATTTT.

V and J are TRBV5-8 and TRBJ2-7; the match to TRBD1 covers 7 bases. The CDR3 is 15 amino acids. The germline gives CDR1 SGHTS, CDR2 YDEGEE. The V gene end was trimmed by 1 base and the J gene end by 5 bases; junction bases not matched to a gene: 9. CDR3 nucleotides: TGTGCCAGCAGCTTGTCCCCGACAGGGTACCACGAGCAGTACTTC. Amino acids: CASSLSPTGYHEQYF.

This clone was seen just once. This rearrangement joins TRBV6-1 to TRBJ1-5; 9 nucleotides match TRBD1. V lost 4 bases and J lost 5; bases outside the gene matches: 6. In germline, CDR1 is MNHNS, CDR2 SASEGT. The CDR3 has 15 residues. The CDR3 bases are TGTGCCAGCAGTGTCGGGACAGGGTTTGATCAGCCCCAGCATTTT. The encoded protein is CASSVGTGFDQPQHF.

The chain links TRBV5-4 to TRBJ2-5; TRBD2 agrees at 7 bases. Losses at the gene ends were 4 bases for V and 1 base for J; bases not matched to a gene: 10. Germline V CDR1 and CDR2: SGHNT, YYREEE (reference sequence). This CDR3 spans 16 amino acids. CDR3 amino acids: CASSGGTKAPQETQYF. In DNA, the CDR3 is TGTGCCAGCAGCGGCGGGACTAAGGCTCCCCAAGAGACCCAGTACTTC.

V is TRBV5-1 and J is TRBJ2-5, with D perhaps matching TRBD2 (5 bases). CDR1 is SGHRS and CDR2 is YFSETQ in the germline V gene. V was clipped by 2 bases and J by 1 base, with 12 bases between them. The CDR3 runs to 15 residues. CDR3: CASSFSPSGQETQYF. DNA of the CDR3: TGCGCCAGCAGCTTCTCACCAAGCGGCCAAGAGACCCAGTACTTC.

This rearrangement joins TRBV7-2 to TRBJ1-4; D not certain. Germline V gene data show CDR1 as SGHTA and CDR2 as FQGNSA. This CDR3 has 18 amino acids. V lost 4 bases, J lost 11 bases, and 29 bases lay in between. For the CDR3, the DNA is TGTGCCAGCAGCTCTACGATCAGTCAGTTCAGGTCGACGAGCAAACTGTTTTTT. The encoded protein is CASSSTISQFRSTSKLFF.

The chain joins TRBV7-3 to TRBJ2-2; possible D gene TRBD2, 5 bases. V gave up 4 bases and J gave up 6 bases, with 6 bases separating them. Germline assignment: CDR1 SGHTA and CDR2 FQGTGA. The CDR3 sequence is 12 residues long. The CDR3 DNA reads as TGTGCCAGCAGCTATAGCGCCGGGGAGCTGTTTTTT. Translation: CASSYSAGELFF. Filled out from reference TRBV7-3 and TRBJ2-2, the complete variable domain reads GAGVSQTPSNKVTEKGKYVELRCDPISGHTALYWYRQSLGQGPEFLIYFQGTGAADDSGLPNDRFFAVRPEGSVSTLKIQRTERGDSAVYLCASSYSAGELFFGEGSRLTVL.

This clone was recorded many times. The rearrangement uses TRBV28 and TRBJ1-1; D unclear. Trimming cost V 4 bases and J 1 base, with 4 bases left between them. There are 12 residues in the CDR3. Per the germline V gene, CDR1 is MDHEN and CDR2 is SYDVKM. CDR3 in amino acids: CASSSQNTEAFF. The CDR3 nucleotides read TGTGCCAGCAGTTCCCAGAACACTGAAGCTTTCTTT.

The chain is built from TRBV7-6 and TRBJ2-2; 8 bases match TRBD1. This CDR3 comprises 18 residues. Germline CDR1 SGHVS, CDR2 FNYEAQ. V gave up 4 bases and J gave up 5 bases; unmatched junction bases: 15. The CDR3 here is CASSSSNNRGRRTGELFF. CDR3 nucleotides: TGTGCCAGCAGCTCATCCAATAACAGGGGGAGGCGGACCGGGGAGCTGTTTTTT.

This chain uses TRBV15 with TRBJ1-1, with D unresolved. The CDR3 is 14 amino acids. Germline V gives CDR1 LNHNV, CDR2 YYDKDF (reference sequence). V was shortened by 1 base and J by 5 bases, with 11 bases between the two germline ends. CDR3: CATSRAPEETEAFF. CDR3 in DNA: TGTGCCACCAGCAGAGCCCCGGAGGAGACTGAAGCTTTCTTT.

This clone came up once. The J gene is TRBJ2-7, the V gene TRBV6-1; D is perhaps TRBD1 (5 bases). V dropped 3 bases and J dropped 5 bases, with 17 bases sitting between them. The CDR3 spans 15 residues. The germline gives CDR1 MNHNS, CDR2 SASEGT. CDR3 sequence (DNA): TGTGCCAGCAGTGATGAGGCAGGGATCAAGAACGAGCAGTACTTC. Translation: CASSDEAGIKNEQYF.

The chain recombines TRBV4-1 with TRBJ2-2; tentative D call: TRBD2 (7 bases). Trimming pared 4 bases from V and 0 bases from J, leaving 18 bases between. The germline V gene encodes CDR1 MGHRA and CDR2 YSYEKL. CDR3 size: 18 residues. The CDR3 reads CASSPLWGGPPNTGELFF. DNA for the CDR3: TGCGCCAGCAGCCCCCTCTGGGGGGGCCCCCCGAACACCGGGGAGCTGTTTTTT.